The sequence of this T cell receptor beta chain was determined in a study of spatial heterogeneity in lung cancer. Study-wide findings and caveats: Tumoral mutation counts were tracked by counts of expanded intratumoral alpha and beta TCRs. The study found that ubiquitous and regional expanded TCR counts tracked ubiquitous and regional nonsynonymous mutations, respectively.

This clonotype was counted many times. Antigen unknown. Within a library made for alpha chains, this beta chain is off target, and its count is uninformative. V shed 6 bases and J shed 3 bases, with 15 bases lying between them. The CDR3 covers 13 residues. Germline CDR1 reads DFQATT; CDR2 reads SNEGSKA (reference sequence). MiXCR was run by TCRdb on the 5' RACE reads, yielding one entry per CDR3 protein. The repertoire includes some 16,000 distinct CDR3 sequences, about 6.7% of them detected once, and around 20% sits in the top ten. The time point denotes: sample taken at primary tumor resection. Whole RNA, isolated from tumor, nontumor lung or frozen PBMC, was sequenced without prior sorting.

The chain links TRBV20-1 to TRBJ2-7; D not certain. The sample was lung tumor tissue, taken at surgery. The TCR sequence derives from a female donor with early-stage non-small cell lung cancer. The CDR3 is CSANWAGNYEQYF. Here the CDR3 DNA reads TGCAGTGCCAATTGGGCCGGAAACTACGAGCAGTACTTC.